The 27 T cell receptor beta chains below all came from one sample that was sequenced in a study of OX40 agonist ivuxolimab in advanced cancers. Sequencing used immunoSEQ multiplex PCR; TCRdb keeps in-frame clones, though not all of them. The data hold fewer than 90,000 clones, with approximately 93% observed a single time. Sequencing was performed on CD4+ or CD8+ T cells sorted from blood, taken in a trial of the OX40 agonist ivuxolimab. The receptors come from an adult with an advanced solid tumor such as melanoma, head and neck, liver or kidney cancer.

This clone came up many times. J is TRBJ2-7 and V is TRBV2; D call uncertain. The germline CDR1 and CDR2 sequences are SNHLY and FYNNEI. The CDR3 runs 12 residues. V was trimmed by 1 base and J by 9 bases, leaving 10 bases between them. The CDR3 here is CASSEGVLGQYF. As DNA, the CDR3 is TGTGCCAGCAGTGAAGGAGTACTGGGGCAGTACTTC.

V usage is TRBV5-8 and J usage is TRBJ1-1, with D perhaps matching TRBD1 (6 bases). Trimming left V 2 bases short and J 5 bases short, with 13 bases between. The CDR3 length is 14 residues. The germline V gene encodes CDR1 SGHTS and CDR2 YDEGEE. CDR3: CASSFPGVGTEAFF. The CDR3 nucleotides read TGTGCCAGCAGCTTCCCAGGGGTTGGGACTGAAGCTTTCTTT.

This sequence joins TRBV6-5 and TRBJ1-5; no reliable D call. The CDR3 is 13 amino acids. Germline V CDR1 and CDR2: MNHEY, SVGAGI. Trimming took 6 bases from V and 1 from J, leaving 7 bases between them. The CDR3, as DNA: TGTGCCAGCAGCGAGGGAAGCAATCAGCCCCAGCATTTT. Encoded protein: CASSEGSNQPQHF.

The genes are TRBV19 and TRBJ2-1, with TRBD2 matching 10 bases. With 5 bases clipped from V and 2 bases from J, the junction kept 3 bases outside the gene matches. The CDR3 is made up of 15 amino acids. CDR1 LNHDA and CDR2 SQIVND come from the germline V gene (reference sequence). The CDR3 spells CASSSSGGAYNEQFF. Written as DNA, the CDR3 is TGTGCCAGTAGTTCTAGCGGGGGTGCCTACAATGAGCAGTTCTTC.

The chain uses TRBV11-2 and TRBJ2-7; D may be TRBD1 or TRBD2 (5 bases each). The ends were cut back, 5 bases at V and 3 bases at J, with 17 bases in the middle. The CDR3 has 15 residues. Germline loops: CDR1 SGHAT, CDR2 FQNNGV. CDR3: CASSHSTGTNYEQYF. CDR3 in DNA: TGTGCCAGCAGCCACTCCACCGGGACCAACTACGAGCAGTACTTC.

The chain combines TRBV14 with TRBJ1-1; D unclear. Germline-derived CDR1 and CDR2 are SGHDN and FVKESK. Trimming took off 0 bases at V and 5 bases at J, with 16 bases between the two ends. The CDR3 loop spans 16 amino acids. The CDR3: CASSQEGRLWATEAFF. The CDR3 DNA sequence: TGTGCCAGCAGCCAAGAGGGAAGGTTATGGGCGACTGAAGCTTTCTTT.

The rearrangement uses TRBV28 and TRBJ1-2, with unresolved D. The V end lost 4 bases, the J end lost 2 bases, and 11 bases lay between the germline ends. Germline CDR1 and CDR2: MDHEN and SYDVKM. The CDR3 has 14 residues. The CDR3 sequence: CASSYGRINYGYTF. The DNA for the CDR3 is TGTGCCAGCAGTTACGGACGGATAAACTATGGCTACACCTTC.

This clone was seen just once. CDR3 nucleotide sequence: TGTGCCAGTAGTATAGCCGGCCCCTACGAGCAGTACTTC. Translation gives CASSIAGPYEQYF. The chain recombines TRBV19 with TRBJ2-7, with unresolved D. Per the germline V gene, CDR1 is LNHDA and CDR2 is SQIVND (reference sequence). V lost 1 base and J lost 2, with 6 bases in between. The CDR3 spans 13 residues.

This chain joins TRBV5-1 and TRBJ2-1; tentative D call: TRBD2 (6 bases). Per germline, CDR1 SGHRS and CDR2 YFSETQ. The V end lost 0 bases, the J end lost 6 bases, and 19 bases lay between the germline ends. The CDR3 extends over 17 amino acids. This CDR3 is CASSLAMTSHAINEQFF. The CDR3 bases are TGCGCCAGCAGCTTGGCCATGACTAGTCACGCCATCAATGAGCAGTTCTTC.

The chain employs TRBV4-1 and TRBJ2-7; 9 bases are a match to TRBD2. Losses at the gene ends were 1 base for V and 4 bases for J; bases not matched to a gene: 8. CDR3 length equals 16 residues. Germline CDR1 and CDR2: MGHRA and YSYEKL. CDR3 sequence reads: CASSQVVIAGVYEQYF. CDR3 sequence (DNA): TGCGCCAGCAGCCAAGTAGTAATAGCGGGAGTGTACGAGCAGTACTTC.

The chain is built from TRBV4-3 and TRBJ2-2, with D possibly being TRBD1 (6 bases). The germline V and J ends were trimmed by 0 bases and 6 bases, with 20 bases remaining between them. From germline, CDR1 is LGHNA and CDR2 YSLEER. This CDR3 contains 18 residues. The CDR3, as DNA: TGCGCCAGCAGCCAAGATAAGAATTATAGGGGGTATGCCGGGGAGCTGTTTTTT. It specifies CASSQDKNYRGYAGELFF.

The V gene is TRBV5-5, the J gene TRBJ1-1; unclear D gene. The CDR3 loop spans 13 amino acids. Trimming took off 2 bases at V and 4 bases at J, with 9 bases between the two ends. Germline CDR1 is SGHKS and CDR2 is YYEKEE (reference sequence). CDR3 region: CASSLNGITEAFF. In nucleotides, the CDR3 is TGTGCCAGCAGCTTAAACGGAATCACTGAAGCTTTCTTT.

This chain links TRBV6-1 with TRBJ1-4; 8 bases map to TRBD1. Trimming cost V 5 bases and J 11 bases; bases outside gene matches: 1. CDR1 and CDR2 (germline): MNHNS, SASEGT. This CDR3 contains 11 residues. In DNA form, the CDR3 reads TGTGCCAGCAGTTACAGGGGGAAACTGTTTTTT. Translated: CASSYRGKLFF.

The CDR3 coding sequence is TGTGCCAGCAGTTACTCGATGAGGGGAAATGAGCAGTTCTTC. This codes for CASSYSMRGNEQFF. The genes are TRBV6-6 and TRBJ2-1; either TRBD1 or TRBD2 may fit D (5 bases each). Deletions cut 0 bases from V and 7 bases from J, with 10 bases between. CDR1 and CDR2 (germline): MNHNY, SVGAGI (reference sequence). This CDR3 is built from 14 residues.

The rearrangement uses TRBV7-2 and TRBJ2-1; D remains unclear. Germline lookup yields CDR1 SGHTA and CDR2 FQGNSA. This CDR3 is built from 13 residues. V was trimmed by 3 bases and J by 5 bases, leaving 8 bases between them. The CDR3 loop reads CASSFTGHNEQFF. The CDR3 nucleotides are TGTGCCAGCAGCTTCACCGGGCACAATGAGCAGTTCTTC. Full variable domain (missing parts from reference TRBV7-2 and TRBJ2-1): GAGVSQSPSNKVTEKGKDVELRCDPISGHTALYWYRQSLGQGLEFLIYFQGNSAPDKSGLPSDRFSAERTGGSVSTLTIQRTQQEDSAVYLCASSFTGHNEQFFGPGTRLTVL.

The V call is TRBV28, the J call TRBJ1-3; 7 nucleotides align to TRBD1. Trimming took 1 base from V and 0 from J; bases not matched to a gene: 12. CDR1 MDHEN and CDR2 SYDVKM come from the germline V gene. The CDR3 is made up of 19 amino acids. The DNA for the CDR3 is TGTGCCAGCAGTTTATCTATAGACAGGGAGCCCCACTCTGGAAACACCATATATTTT. Translating gives CASSLSIDREPHSGNTIYF.

This chain uses TRBV4-1 with TRBJ2-1; TRBD2 matches 8 bases. V shed 0 bases and J 6 bases; nucleotides not matched to a gene: 7. The germline CDR1 and CDR2 sequences are MGHRA and YSYEKL. The CDR3 loop spans 16 amino acids. CDR3 protein: CASSQDGSGGFNEQFF. CDR3 nucleotides: TGCGCCAGCAGCCAAGATGGAAGCGGGGGTTTCAATGAGCAGTTCTTC.

The V gene is TRBV5-4, the J gene TRBJ2-7; D gene uncertain. CDR3 length equals 13 residues. The V end was cut by 0 bases, the J end by 4 bases, with 8 bases between. Germline values: CDR1 SGHNT, CDR2 YYREEE (reference sequence). The CDR3 loop reads CASSLGVGYEQYF. CDR3 nucleotide sequence: TGTGCCAGCAGCTTGGGCGTGGGGTACGAGCAGTACTTC.

The V and J genes are TRBV5-1 and TRBJ2-7, with D perhaps assigned TRBD1 or TRBD2 (5 bases each). Germline CDR1 is SGHRS and CDR2 is YFSETQ. This CDR3 spans 12 amino acids. V was cut by 4 bases and J by 5 bases, with 10 bases left in between. The CDR3 DNA follows: TGCGCCAGCAGCCTTTGGGGGAACGAGCAGTACTTC. Encoded protein: CASSLWGNEQYF.

This chain links TRBV13 with TRBJ1-3; TRBD1 might be the D (5 bases). This CDR3 contains 15 residues. V lost 4 bases to trimming and J lost 0 bases, with 10 bases between them. Per germline, CDR1 PRHDT and CDR2 FYEKMQ (reference sequence). The CDR3 nucleotides read TGTGCCAGCAGCTCTGAAACAGGCTCTGGAAACACCATATATTTT. Protein product: CASSSETGSGNTIYF.

This clone was seen once. The V gene is TRBV13, the J gene TRBJ2-1, with 10 bases identical to TRBD1. V gave up 3 bases and J gave up 7 bases; unmatched junction bases: 3. Germline CDR1 and CDR2: PRHDT and FYEKMQ (reference sequence). The CDR3 runs 14 residues. The CDR3 reads CASSLVGQGNEQFF. CDR3 bases: TGTGCCAGCAGCTTGGTGGGACAGGGGAATGAGCAGTTCTTC.

The chain joins TRBV11-2 to TRBJ2-7; D is possibly TRBD1 or TRBD2 (5 bases each). Germline CDR1 SGHAT, CDR2 FQNNGV. CDR3 length: 15 residues. V was cut by 5 bases and J by 9 bases, with 23 bases left in between. CDR3 sequence (DNA): TGTGCCAGCAGCCCAAGGGGAGTCAGTTTGGCATGGCAGTACTTC. Encoded protein: CASSPRGVSLAWQYF.

The gene calls are TRBV28 and TRBJ2-1; TRBD2 aligns across 14 bases. The germline V gene encodes CDR1 MDHEN and CDR2 SYDVKM. The ends lost 2 bases at V and 8 bases at J; junction bases unmatched: 5. The CDR3 contains 16 residues. CDR3: CASSLPTSGGAYEQFF. The CDR3 coding sequence is TGTGCCAGCAGTTTACCGACTAGCGGGGGGGCTTATGAGCAGTTCTTC.

J is TRBJ2-1 and V is TRBV21-1; the table's D gene call, TRBD1, was not cross checked with the DNA. TRBV21-1 is labeled a pseudogene. The CDR3 has 12 amino acids. CDR3 protein: CASSQGGGEQFF. The CDR3 region has the DNA TGTGCCAGCAGCCAGGGGGGAGGCGAGCAGTTCTTC.

The chain carries TRBV12-5 and TRBJ1-6, with 9 bases identical to TRBD1. The V and J ends lost 8 bases and 5 bases, in that order; junction bases with no gene match: 13. This CDR3 comprises 17 residues. CDR1 and CDR2 from the germline V gene are LGHNT and FRNRAP. CDR3 protein: CASKWTGDPNNNSPLHF. CDR3 bases: TGTGCTAGTAAATGGACAGGGGACCCCAATAATAATTCACCCCTCCACTTT.

This sequence joins TRBV5-1 and TRBJ2-1; TRBD2 matches at 7 bases. Germline lookup yields CDR1 SGHRS and CDR2 YFSETQ. There are 16 residues in the CDR3. Germline trimming cut 4 bases from V and 4 bases from J; bases unmatched to any gene: 11. CDR3 DNA sequence: TGCGCCAGCAGCCTACCTAGCGGCTCCTTTTACAATGAGCAGTTCTTC. It is translated as CASSLPSGSFYNEQFF.

This chain uses TRBV19 with TRBJ2-7; 7 bases are shared with TRBD2. There are 14 residues in the CDR3. Germline V gives CDR1 LNHDA, CDR2 SQIVND (reference sequence). V trimming: 1 base; J trimming: 3 bases; junction bases outside the gene matches: 3. The CDR3 bases are TGTGCCAGTAGTATAGGCGGGAGCGGCTACGAGCAGTACTTC. It specifies CASSIGGSGYEQYF.